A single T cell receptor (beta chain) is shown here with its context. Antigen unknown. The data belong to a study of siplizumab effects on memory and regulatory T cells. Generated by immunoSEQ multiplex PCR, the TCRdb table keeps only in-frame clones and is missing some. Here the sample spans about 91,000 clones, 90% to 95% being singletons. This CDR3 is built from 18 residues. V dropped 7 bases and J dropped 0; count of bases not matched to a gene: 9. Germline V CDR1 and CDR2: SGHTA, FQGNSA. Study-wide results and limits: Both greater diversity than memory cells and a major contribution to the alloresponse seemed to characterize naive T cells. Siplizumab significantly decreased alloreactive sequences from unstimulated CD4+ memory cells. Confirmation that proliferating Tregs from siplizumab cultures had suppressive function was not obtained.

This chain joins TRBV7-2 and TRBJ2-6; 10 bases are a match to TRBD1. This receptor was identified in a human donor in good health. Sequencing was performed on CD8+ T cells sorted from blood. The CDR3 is CASNKGGTGASGANVLTF. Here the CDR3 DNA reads TGTGCCAGCAACAAAGGAGGGACAGGGGCCTCTGGGGCCAACGTCCTGACTTTC.